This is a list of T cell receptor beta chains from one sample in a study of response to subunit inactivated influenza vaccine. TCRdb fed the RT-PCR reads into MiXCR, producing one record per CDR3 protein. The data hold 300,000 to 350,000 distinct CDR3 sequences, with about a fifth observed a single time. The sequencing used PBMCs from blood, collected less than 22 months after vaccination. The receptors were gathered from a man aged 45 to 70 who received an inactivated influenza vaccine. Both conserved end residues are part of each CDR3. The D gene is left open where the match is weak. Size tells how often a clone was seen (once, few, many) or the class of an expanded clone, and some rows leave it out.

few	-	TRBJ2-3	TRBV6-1	CASSPRLTSTDTQYF	TGTGCCAGCAGCCCAAGGCTCACAAGCACAGATACGCAGTATTTT
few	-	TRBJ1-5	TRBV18	CASSPRPALNSNQPQHF	TGTGCCAGCTCACCACGTCCAGCGTTGAATAGCAATCAGCCCCAGCATTTT
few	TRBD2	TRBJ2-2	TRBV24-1	CATSDSGTRGINTGELFF	TGTGCCACCAGTGATTCCGGGACTAGGGGAATTAACACCGGGGAGCTGTTTTTT
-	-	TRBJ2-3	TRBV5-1	CASSREGLTSTDTQYF	TGCGCCAGCAGCCGCGAGGGACTTACTAGCACAGATACGCAGTATTTT
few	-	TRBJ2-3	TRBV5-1	CASSLMGLQGTDTQYF	TGCGCCAGCAGCTTGATGGGTTTACAGGGCACAGATACGCAGTATTTT
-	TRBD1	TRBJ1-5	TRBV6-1	CASSPDRASGQPQHF	TGTGCCAGCAGCCCCGACAGGGCATCAGGGCAGCCCCAGCATTTT
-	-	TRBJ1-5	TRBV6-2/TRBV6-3	CASSYPGSQPQHF	TGTGCCAGCAGTTACCCAGGCAGTCAGCCCCAGCATTTT
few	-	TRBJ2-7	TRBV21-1	CASSKGNGTGGHEQYF	TGTGCCAGCAGCAAAGGGAACGGGACAGGGGGTCACGAGCAGTACTTC
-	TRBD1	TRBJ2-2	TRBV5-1	CASSPTERTGGFAGELFF	TGCGCCAGCAGCCCAACCGAAAGGACAGGGGGCTTCGCCGGGGAGCTGTTTTTT
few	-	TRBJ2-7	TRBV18	CASSPLDGYEQYF	TGTGCCAGCTCACCACTGGATGGCTACGAGCAGTACTTC
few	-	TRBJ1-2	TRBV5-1	CASRFSGTRLYGYTF	TGCGCCAGCAGGTTTTCGGGGACTAGGCTCTATGGCTACACCTTC
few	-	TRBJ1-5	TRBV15	CATSRMGSFQPQHF	TGTGCCACCAGCAGAATGGGGAGCTTTCAGCCCCAGCATTTT
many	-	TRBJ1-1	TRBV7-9	CASSFLPSGTEAFF	TGTGCCAGCAGCTTCTTACCTTCAGGCACTGAAGCTTTCTTT
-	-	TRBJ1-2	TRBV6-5	CASSYSRGQGSYGYTF	TGTGCCAGCAGTTACTCCCGAGGGCAGGGTTCCTATGGCTACACCTTC
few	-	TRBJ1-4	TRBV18	CASSPYGATNEKLFF	TGTGCCAGCTCACCTTACGGTGCAACTAATGAAAAACTGTTTTTT
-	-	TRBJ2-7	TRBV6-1	CASQGLGSYEQYF	TGTGCCAGCCAGGGACTTGGCTCCTACGAGCAGTACTTC
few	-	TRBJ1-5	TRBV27	CASRPGGRSNQPQHF	TGTGCCAGCCGCCCCGGCGGGAGAAGCAATCAGCCCCAGCATTTT
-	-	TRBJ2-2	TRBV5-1	CASSQITGPGELFF	TGCGCCAGCAGCCAAATTACAGGGCCCGGGGAGCTGTTTTTT
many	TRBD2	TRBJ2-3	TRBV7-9	CASSLTSSGFDTQYF	TGTGCCAGCAGCTTAACGTCTAGCGGGTTTGATACGCAGTATTTT
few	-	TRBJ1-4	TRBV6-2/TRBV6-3	CASSYRNGKLFF	TGTGCCAGCAGTTATCGAAACGGAAAACTGTTTTTT
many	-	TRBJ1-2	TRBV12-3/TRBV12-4	CASSRRVGDGYTF	TGTGCCAGCAGCCGAAGGGTGGGGGATGGCTACACCTTC
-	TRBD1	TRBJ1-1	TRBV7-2	CASSGGQRYTEAFF	TGTGCCAGCAGCGGGGGACAGAGATACACTGAAGCTTTCTTT
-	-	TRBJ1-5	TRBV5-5	CASSPQLEVWTANQPQHF	TGTGCCAGCAGCCCACAACTGGAGGTTTGGACAGCAAATCAGCCCCAGCATTTT
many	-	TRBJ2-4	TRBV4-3	CASSQVSGSIQYF	TGCGCCAGCAGCCAAGTGTCCGGATCCATTCAGTACTTC
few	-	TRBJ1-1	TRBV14	CASSQMLGTTEAFF	TGTGCCAGCAGCCAAATGTTGGGAACCACTGAAGCTTTCTTT
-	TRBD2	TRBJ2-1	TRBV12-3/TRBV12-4	CASSPGLGGHEQFF	TGTGCCAGCAGTCCGGGACTAGGAGGCCATGAGCAGTTCTTC
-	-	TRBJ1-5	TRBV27	CASSLSPAGSQPQHF	TGTGCCAGCAGTTTATCGCCGGCAGGGAGTCAGCCCCAGCATTTT
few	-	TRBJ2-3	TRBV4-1	CASSFQSRRGGSSTDTQYF	TGCGCCAGCAGCTTCCAATCCCGAAGAGGCGGGTCTAGCACAGATACGCAGTATTTT
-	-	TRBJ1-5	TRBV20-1	CSARSRGGNQPQHF	TGCAGTGCTAGAAGTAGGGGTGGCAATCAGCCCCAGCATTTT
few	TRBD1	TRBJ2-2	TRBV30	CAWNVQGAGELFF	TGTGCCTGGAACGTGCAGGGGGCCGGGGAGCTGTTTTTT
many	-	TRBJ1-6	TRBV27	CASKGDSPLHF	TGTGCCAGCAAAGGGGATTCACCCCTCCACTTT
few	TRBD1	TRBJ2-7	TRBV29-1	CSVKDRASYEQYF	TGCAGCGTCAAGGACAGGGCAAGCTACGAGCAGTACTTC